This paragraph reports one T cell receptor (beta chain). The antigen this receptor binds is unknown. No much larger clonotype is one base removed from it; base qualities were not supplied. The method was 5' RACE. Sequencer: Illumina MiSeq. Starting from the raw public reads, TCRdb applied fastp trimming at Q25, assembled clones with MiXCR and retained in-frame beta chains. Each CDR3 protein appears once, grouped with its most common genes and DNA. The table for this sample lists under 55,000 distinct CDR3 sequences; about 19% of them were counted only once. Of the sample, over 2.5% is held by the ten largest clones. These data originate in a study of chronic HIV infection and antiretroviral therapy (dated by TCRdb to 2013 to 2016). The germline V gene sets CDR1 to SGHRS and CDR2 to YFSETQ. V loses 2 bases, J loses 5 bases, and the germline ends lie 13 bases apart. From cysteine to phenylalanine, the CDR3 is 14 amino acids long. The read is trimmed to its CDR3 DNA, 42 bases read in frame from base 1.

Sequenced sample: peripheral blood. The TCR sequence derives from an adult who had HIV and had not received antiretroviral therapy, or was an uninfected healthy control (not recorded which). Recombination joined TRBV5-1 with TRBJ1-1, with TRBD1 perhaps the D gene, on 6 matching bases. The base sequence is TGCGCCAGCAGCTTTTCAGGGGTGTGGACTGAAGCTTTCTTT. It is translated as CASSFSGVWTEAFF.